A selection of T cell receptor beta chains follows, all from one sample in a study of cytomegalovirus exposure and HLA in healthy donors. TCRdb keeps only in-frame clones here, not all; method: immunoSEQ multiplex PCR. The sample has about 150,000 clones, 94% seen once. Source material: PBMCs. These receptors were obtained from a man between 18 and 35 years old in good health and CMV-seropositive. Both conserved end residues are part of each CDR3. The order of the fields is D gene, clone size, V gene, CDR3 length, J gene, CDR3 protein, CDR3 DNA. A D gene is named only where the DNA matches it firmly. Size is stated for part of the rows, as once, few or many counts, or as a class when the clone is expanded.

-	once	TRBV7-9	15	TRBJ2-3	CASSLLASSTDTQYF	TGTGCCAGCAGCTTACTAGCGTCGAGCACAGATACGCAGTATTTT
-	-	TRBV14	19	TRBJ1-2	CASSQRASRGSLQNYGYTF	TGTGCCAGCAGCCAGCGGGCCTCCCGAGGGTCCCTTCAAAACTATGGCTACACCTTC
-	-	TRBV5-1	15	TRBJ2-7	CASSLGVSETYEQYF	TGCGCCAGCAGCTTGGGGGTGTCAGAGACTTACGAGCAGTACTTC
-	-	TRBV5-1	16	TRBJ1-1	CASSLGVGSMNTEAFF	TGCGCCAGCAGCTTGGGGGTCGGGAGCATGAACACTGAAGCTTTCTTT
-	-	TRBV28	13	TRBJ1-4	CGTRGGAGEKLFF	TGTGGAACGCGCGGGGGCGCCGGTGAAAAACTGTTTTTT
-	-	TRBV19	12	TRBJ2-7	CASSPDGYEQYF	TGTGCCAGTAGTCCCGACGGGTACGAGCAGTACTTC
TRBD1	-	TRBV4-1	15	TRBJ2-5	CASSPAPGGRETQYF	TGCGCCAGCAGCCCCGCTCCAGGGGGCCGAGAGACCCAGTACTTC
TRBD1	-	TRBV19	12	TRBJ1-2	CASSLQGNGYTF	TGTGCCAGTAGTTTACAGGGGAACGGCTACACCTTC
TRBD1	-	TRBV27	18	TRBJ1-2	CASSLRILQGGLEYGYTF	TGTGCCAGCAGTTTACGGATATTACAGGGGGGCTTAGAATATGGCTACACCTTC
TRBD1	-	TRBV10-3	14	TRBJ1-2	CAISRTGENYGYTF	TGTGCCATCAGTAGGACAGGAGAAAACTATGGCTACACCTTC
-	-	TRBV27	15	TRBJ1-2	CASRGILQDQGGYTF	TGTGCCAGCAGGGGAATCCTACAGGATCAAGGTGGCTACACCTTC
-	-	TRBV5-1	21	TRBJ1-2	CASSFLTGTRIEAGPNYGYTF	TGCGCCAGCAGCTTTTTGACCGGGACACGAATCGAGGCTGGTCCTAACTATGGCTACACCTTC
TRBD1	-	TRBV15	16	TRBJ2-1	CATSRKGTGAYNEQFF	TGTGCCACCAGCAGAAAGGGTACAGGGGCATACAATGAGCAGTTCTTC
-	-	TRBV21-1	15	TRBJ2-5	CASSAQTRFQETQYF	TGTGCCAGCAGCGCTCAGACTAGGTTCCAAGAGACCCAGTACTTC
-	-	TRBV5-1	13	TRBJ2-5	CASSLTRGETQYF	TGCGCCAGCAGCTTGACGAGAGGAGAGACCCAGTACTTC
TRBD1	few	TRBV18	11	TRBJ2-7	CASSPDRVPYF	TGTGCCAGCTCACCCGACAGGGTACCGTACTTC
-	-	TRBV6-5	13	TRBJ1-2	CASSGGVRDGYTF	TGTGCCAGCAGTGGGGGGGTCAGGGACGGCTACACCTTC
TRBD2	-	TRBV19	16	TRBJ2-2	CASRPGTSSNTGELFF	TGTGCCAGTAGGCCTGGGACTAGCTCGAACACCGGGGAGCTGTTTTTT
-	once	TRBV2	12	TRBJ2-7	CASSTPGVEQYF	TGTGCCAGCAGTACCCCGGGAGTTGAGCAGTACTTC
TRBD2	-	TRBV7-6	14	TRBJ2-3	CASSSLPAGNTQYF	TGTGCCAGCAGCTCCCTCCCAGCGGGGAATACGCAGTATTTT
TRBD1	-	TRBV5-1	14	TRBJ1-2	CASSLLTGSYGYTF	TGCGCCAGCAGCTTGCTGACAGGGTCCTATGGCTACACCTTC
-	-	TRBV5-1	14	TRBJ2-3	CASKQGSYTDTQYF	TGCGCCAGTAAACAGGGCTCTTACACAGATACGCAGTATTTT
-	once	TRBV28	14	TRBJ2-5	CASSWAVGPETQYF	TGTGCCAGCAGTTGGGCAGTAGGTCCAGAGACCCAGTACTTC